Each of the 2 T cell receptor beta chains below was sequenced from the same sample in a study of cytotoxic CD8 clonotypes in ibrutinib-treated CLL. Profiled with immunoSEQ multiplex PCR; TCRdb holds only in-frame clones, not every one. The repertoire includes over 200,000 clones, roughly 79% of them detected once, and around 10% sits in the top ten. This specimen consisted of PBMCs, obtained after 12 months of ibrutinib treatment. The receptors come from a human donor with chronic lymphocytic leukemia.

V usage is TRBV18 and J usage is TRBJ2-7; D ambiguous. V gave up 6 bases and J gave up 5 bases, with 14 bases separating them. This CDR3 has 13 amino acids. The germline CDR1 and CDR2 sequences are KGHSH and LQKENI. Here the CDR3 DNA reads TGTGCCAGCTCTGAGGTCCCCAGCGACGAGCAGTACTTC. Its protein is CASSEVPSDEQYF.

J is TRBJ1-2 and V is TRBV10-1, with D maybe TRBD1 (5 bases). V shed 0 bases and J shed 8 bases, with 7 bases lying between them. This CDR3 has 12 residues. Germline loops: CDR1 WNHNN, CDR2 SYGVQD (reference sequence). The CDR3 nucleotides read TGCGCCAGCAGTGAGTCGGGGGACGGCTACACCTTC. This codes for CASSESGDGYTF.